This T cell receptor beta chain was recovered during a study of early T cells in non-severe SARS-CoV-2 infection. Looking at the study overall: Chains from this unsorted whole-blood bulk RNA could not be paired.

Attachment of unique molecular identifiers to individual cDNA molecules was performed. In TCRdb, the 5' RACE reads were re-called with MiXCR into one record per CDR3 protein. The repertoire includes about 98,000 distinct CDR3 sequences, approximately 11% of them detected once, and around 5.1% sits in the top ten. V dropped 2 bases and J dropped 3 bases, with 12 bases sitting between them. CDR3 size: 15 residues. CDR1 ENHRY and CDR2 SYGVKD come from the germline V gene. The origin of this receptor is an adult who was a healthcare worker with PCR-confirmed SARS-CoV-2 infection or an uninfected control (not recorded which). The sample comprised whole blood. V is TRBV10-3 and J is TRBJ2-3; D is ambiguous. DNA of the CDR3: TGTGCCATCAGTGAGCCCGTGACCAGAACAGATACGCAGTATTTT. This codes for CAISEPVTRTDTQYF.